This is a list of T cell receptor beta chains from one sample in a study of T cells in Graves' hyperthyroidism and ophthalmopathy. TCRdb independently ran MiXCR on the multiplex PCR reads; one entry per CDR3 protein. The repertoire consists of more than 650,000 distinct CDR3 sequences, with approximately 15% occurring once and the leading ten covering about 9.4%. The sequenced sample was blood. These receptors were taken from a young woman with Graves' hyperthyroidism. The CDR3 runs from the conserved cysteine through the conserved F or W. The D gene is left open where the match is weak. Clone size appears in some rows only: once, few, many, or a class for an expanded clone.

>TRBJ2-1|TRBD2|TRBV7-2|few
TGTGCCAGCAGCTTGCTACAGGTAGCGGGAAGCAACTACAATGAGCAGTTCTTC
CASSLLQVAGSNYNEQFF
>TRBJ1-4|TRBD1|TRBV7-2|many
TGTGCCAGCAGCCCTAACAGGGGCGGGGAAAAACTGTTTTTT
CASSPNRGGEKLFF
>TRBJ2-5|-|TRBV7-2|few
TGTGCCAGCAGCTTAGTGTCTACGAACCAAGAGACCCAGTACTTC
CASSLVSTNQETQYF
>TRBJ1-1|-|TRBV7-9|-
TGTGCCAGCAGCTTATCTCTGATCGGGAACACTGAAGCTTTCTTT
CASSLSLIGNTEAFF
>TRBJ2-3|TRBD2|TRBV29-1|-
TGCAGCGTTGAACCCGGGAGGGATATTTGGTCGACAGATACGCAGTATTTT
CSVEPGRDIWSTDTQYF
>TRBJ1-2|TRBD1|TRBV11-2|many
TGTGCCAGCAGCTTAGACGCCACCGGGACAGCAGCTAACTATGGCTACACCTTC
CASSLDATGTAANYGYTF
>TRBJ2-7|TRBD1|TRBV6-5|-
TGTGCCAGCAGTTACTCGGGGACAGTCGACGAGCAGTACTTC
CASSYSGTVDEQYF
>TRBJ1-1|-|TRBV30|many
TGTGCCTGGAGTGTACTTTGGGGCGAGAACACTGAAGCTTTCTTT
CAWSVLWGENTEAFF
>TRBJ1-5|-|TRBV20-1|many
TGCAGTGCTAGAGAAGTCAATCAGCCCCAGCATTTT
CSAREVNQPQHF
>TRBJ2-2|-|TRBV28|few
TGTGCCAGCAGTCCCCCGAACTTTGGACCCACCGGGGAGCTGTTTTTT
CASSPPNFGPTGELFF
>TRBJ1-5|-|TRBV6-2/TRBV6-3|many
TGTGCCAGCAGTTTCAAAGATCAGCCCCAGCATTTT
CASSFKDQPQHF
>TRBJ2-1|-|TRBV27|-
TGTGCCAGCAGAGGCGGACTTTACAATGAGCAGTTCTTC
CASRGGLYNEQFF
>TRBJ1-2|TRBD1|TRBV28|-
TGTGCCAGCAGTTGGGACAGGTTGAATGGCTACACCTTC
CASSWDRLNGYTF